This TCR beta chain stems from a study of graft-versus-host responses after intestinal transplantation. Study at large: Isolated intestinal, liver-intestinal, or multivisceral transplants were what recipients had.

As to this clone: What it recognizes is unknown.

The table came from immunoSEQ multiplex PCR; TCRdb's copy has only in-frame clones and leaves some out. The data contain 90,000 to 120,000 clones, about 90% of them singletons. The study's findings and limits: Recipient bone marrow held GvH clones, some seen earlier in ileum or blood.

Germline assignment: CDR1 MNHNY and CDR2 SVGAGI (reference sequence). CDR3 size: 14 residues. The V gene lost 0 bases and the J gene lost 5 bases, with 10 bases spanning the gap. The starting material was unstimulated CD4+ T cells sorted from spleen or lymph node cells, obtained before intestinal transplant. The sequence came from a human donor who received an intestinal transplant. The rearrangement joins TRBV6-6 to TRBJ2-5; D is ambiguous. CDR3 protein: CASSYSDLGETQYF. The CDR3 DNA reads TGTGCCAGCAGTTACTCGGACCTCGGGGAGACCCAGTACTTC.